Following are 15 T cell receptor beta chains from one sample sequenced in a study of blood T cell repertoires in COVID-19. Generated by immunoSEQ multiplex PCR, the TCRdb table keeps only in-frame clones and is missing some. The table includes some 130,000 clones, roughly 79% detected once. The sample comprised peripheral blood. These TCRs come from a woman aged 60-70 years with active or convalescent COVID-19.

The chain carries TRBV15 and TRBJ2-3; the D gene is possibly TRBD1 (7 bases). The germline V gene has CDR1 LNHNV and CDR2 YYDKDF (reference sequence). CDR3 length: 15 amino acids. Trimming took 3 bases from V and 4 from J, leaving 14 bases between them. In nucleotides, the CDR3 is TGTGCCACCAGCAGGGAGGGACAGTCTTCAGATACGCAGTATTTT. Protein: CATSREGQSSDTQYF. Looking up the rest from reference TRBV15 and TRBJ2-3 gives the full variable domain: DAMVIQNPRYQVTQFGKPVTLSCSQTLNHNVMYWYQQKSSQAPKLLFHYYDKDFNNEADTPDNFQSRRPNTSFCFLDIRSPGLGDTAMYLCATSREGQSSDTQYFGPGTRLTVL.

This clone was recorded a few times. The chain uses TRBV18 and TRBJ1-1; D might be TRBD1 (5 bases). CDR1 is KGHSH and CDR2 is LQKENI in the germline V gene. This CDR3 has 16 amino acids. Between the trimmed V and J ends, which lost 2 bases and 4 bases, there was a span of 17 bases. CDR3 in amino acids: CASSPVYSQGFTEAFF. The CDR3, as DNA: TGTGCCAGCTCACCAGTTTATAGTCAGGGTTTCACTGAAGCTTTCTTT.

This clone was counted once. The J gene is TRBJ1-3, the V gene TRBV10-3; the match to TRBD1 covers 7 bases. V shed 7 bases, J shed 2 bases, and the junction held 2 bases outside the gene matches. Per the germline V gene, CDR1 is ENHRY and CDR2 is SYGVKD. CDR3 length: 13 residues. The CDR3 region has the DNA TGTGCCATCACTGGGACAGCTGGAAACACCATATATTTT. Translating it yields CAITGTAGNTIYF.

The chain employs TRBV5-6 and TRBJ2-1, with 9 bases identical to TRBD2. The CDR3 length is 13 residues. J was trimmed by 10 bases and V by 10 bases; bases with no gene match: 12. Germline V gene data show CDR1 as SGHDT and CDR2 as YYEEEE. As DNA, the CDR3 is TGTGCCGAGGGGTTAGCGGGAGCGCGGGAGCAGTTCTTC. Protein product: CAEGLAGAREQFF. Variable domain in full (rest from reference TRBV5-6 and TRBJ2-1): DAGVTQSPTHLIKTRGQQVTLRCSPKSGHDTVSWYQQALGQGPQFIFQYYEEEERQRGNFPDRFSGHQFPNYSSELNVNALLLGDSALYLCAEGLAGAREQFFGPGTRLTVL.

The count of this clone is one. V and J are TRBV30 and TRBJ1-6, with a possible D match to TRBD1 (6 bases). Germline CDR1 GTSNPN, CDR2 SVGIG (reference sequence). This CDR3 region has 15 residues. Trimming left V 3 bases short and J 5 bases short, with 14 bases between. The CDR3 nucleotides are TGTGCCTGGAGGGGTAGGACAGCCCATAATTCACCCCTCCACTTT. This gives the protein CAWRGRTAHNSPLHF.

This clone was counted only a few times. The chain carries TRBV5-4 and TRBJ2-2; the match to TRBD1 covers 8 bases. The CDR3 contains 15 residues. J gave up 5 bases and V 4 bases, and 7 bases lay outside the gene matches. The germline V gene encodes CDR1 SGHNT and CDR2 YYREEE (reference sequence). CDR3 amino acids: CASSNSGGFTGELFF. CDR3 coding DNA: TGTGCCAGCAGCAACTCAGGGGGCTTTACCGGGGAGCTGTTTTTT.

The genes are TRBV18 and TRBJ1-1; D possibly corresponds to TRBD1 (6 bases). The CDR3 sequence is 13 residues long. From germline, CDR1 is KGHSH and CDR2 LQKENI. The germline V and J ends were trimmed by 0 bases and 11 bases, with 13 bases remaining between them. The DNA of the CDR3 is TGTGCCAGCTCACCACCACCAGGGGCGTTGGCTTTCTTT. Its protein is CASSPPPGALAFF.

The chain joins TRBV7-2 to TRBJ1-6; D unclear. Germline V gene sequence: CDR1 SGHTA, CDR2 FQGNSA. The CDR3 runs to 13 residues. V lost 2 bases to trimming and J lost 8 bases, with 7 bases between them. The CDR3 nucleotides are TGTGCCAGCAGCTTATATCCGGATTCACCCCTCCACTTT. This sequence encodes CASSLYPDSPLHF.

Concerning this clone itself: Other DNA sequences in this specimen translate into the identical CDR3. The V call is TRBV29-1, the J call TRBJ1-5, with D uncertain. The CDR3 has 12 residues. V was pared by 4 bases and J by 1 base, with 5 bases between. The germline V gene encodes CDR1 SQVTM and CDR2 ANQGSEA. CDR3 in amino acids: CSVALSNQPQHF. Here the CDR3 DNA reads TGCAGCGTTGCACTCAGCAATCAGCCCCAGCATTTT.

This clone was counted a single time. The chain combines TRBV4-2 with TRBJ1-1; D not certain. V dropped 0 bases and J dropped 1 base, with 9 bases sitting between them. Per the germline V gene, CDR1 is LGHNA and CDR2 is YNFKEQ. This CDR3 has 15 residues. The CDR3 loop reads CASSQEWYGNTEAFF. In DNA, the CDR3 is TGTGCCAGCAGCCAAGAGTGGTACGGGAACACTGAAGCTTTCTTT.

Written as DNA, the CDR3 is TGTGCCAGCAGTCCACAGGAGAACACTGAAGCTTTCTTT. Its protein is CASSPQENTEAFF. The J gene is TRBJ1-1, the V gene TRBV12-3 or TRBV12-4, with a tentative D call TRBD1 (5 bases). The V and J ends lost 5 bases and 1 base respectively, with 8 bases between them. This CDR3 region has 13 residues.

CDR3: CASSVQGAAGELFF. CDR3 sequence (DNA): TGTGCCAGCAGTGTACAGGGGGCGGCCGGGGAGCTGTTTTTT. This chain joins TRBV9 and TRBJ2-2; 9 bases align to TRBD1. The V and J ends lost 5 bases and 6 bases, in that order; junction bases with no gene match: 5. The CDR3 contains 14 residues. Germline CDR1 reads SGDLS; CDR2 reads YYNGEE.

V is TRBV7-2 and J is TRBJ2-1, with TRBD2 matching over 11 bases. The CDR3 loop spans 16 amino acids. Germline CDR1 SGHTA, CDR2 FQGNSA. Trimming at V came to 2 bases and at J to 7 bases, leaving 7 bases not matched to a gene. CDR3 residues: CASSLSSSGGLNEQFF. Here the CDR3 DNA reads TGTGCCAGCAGCTTATCCTCTAGCGGGGGGCTAAATGAGCAGTTCTTC.

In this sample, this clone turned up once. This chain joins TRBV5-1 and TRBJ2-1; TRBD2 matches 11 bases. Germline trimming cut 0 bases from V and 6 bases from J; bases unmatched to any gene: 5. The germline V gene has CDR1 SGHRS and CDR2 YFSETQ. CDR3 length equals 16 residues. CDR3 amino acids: CASSLALAGVANEQFF. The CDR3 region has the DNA TGCGCCAGCAGCTTGGCACTAGCGGGAGTGGCCAATGAGCAGTTCTTC. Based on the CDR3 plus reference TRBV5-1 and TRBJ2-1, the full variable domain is KAGVTQTPRYLIKTRGQQVTLSCSPISGHRSVSWYQQTPGQGLQFLFEYFSETQRNKGNFPGRFSGRQFSNSRSEMNVSTLELGDSALYLCASSLALAGVANEQFFGPGTRLTVL.

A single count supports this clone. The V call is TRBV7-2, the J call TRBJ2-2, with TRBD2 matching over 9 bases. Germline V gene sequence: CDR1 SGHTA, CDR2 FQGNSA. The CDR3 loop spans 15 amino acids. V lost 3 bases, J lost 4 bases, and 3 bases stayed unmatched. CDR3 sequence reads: CASSFRREGTGELFF. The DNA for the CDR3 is TGTGCCAGCAGCTTTAGGCGGGAGGGCACCGGGGAGCTGTTTTTT.